The rows below give T cell receptor beta chains drawn from one sample of a study of OX40 agonist ivuxolimab in advanced cancers. Some clones are missing from TCRdb's copy, which holds only in-frame ones; the method was immunoSEQ multiplex PCR. The sample has tens of thousands of clones; about 91% are singletons. Source: CD4+ or CD8+ T cells sorted from blood, taken in a trial of the OX40 agonist ivuxolimab. These receptors all stem from an adult with an advanced solid tumor such as melanoma, head and neck, liver or kidney cancer. Each CDR3 is given with its conserved first and last residue. D genes are given only for firm matches. Size tells how often a clone was seen (once, few, many) or the class of an expanded clone, and some rows leave it out.

TRBV30	NA	NA	TRBJ1-2	CAWSVPDYSSYGYTF	TGTGCCTGGAGTGTACCAGATTACAGCAGTTATGGCTACACCTTC
TRBV7-6	TRBD1	NA	TRBJ2-6	CASSLGQGVHGANVLTF	TGTGCCAGCAGCTTAGGACAGGGTGTTCATGGGGCCAACGTCCTGACTTTC
TRBV7-8	NA	few	TRBJ2-6	CASSLVGGVSGANVLTF	TGTGCCAGCAGCTTAGTGGGGGGCGTTTCTGGGGCCAACGTCCTGACTTTC
TRBV6-1	TRBD1	NA	TRBJ2-7	CATRQGQEQYF	TGTGCCACGAGACAGGGACAAGAGCAGTACTTC
TRBV27	NA	NA	TRBJ1-2	CASRPLGGANYGYTF	TGTGCCAGCAGGCCACTCGGGGGAGCTAACTATGGCTACACCTTC
TRBV28	TRBD1	NA	TRBJ1-5	CASSGFDRGPNQPQHF	TGTGCCAGCAGTGGGTTCGACAGGGGACCGAATCAGCCCCAGCATTTT
TRBV4-1	NA	NA	TRBJ1-5	CASSPQGPANQPQHF	TGCGCCAGCAGCCCCCAGGGACCTGCTAATCAGCCCCAGCATTTT
TRBV28	NA	NA	TRBJ2-1	CASSESSYNEQFF	TGTGCCAGCAGTGAAAGCTCCTACAATGAGCAGTTCTTC
TRBV7-2	TRBD2	NA	TRBJ2-5	CASSLVGASGSAETQYF	TGTGCCAGCAGCTTAGTTGGGGCTAGCGGGAGTGCGGAGACCCAGTACTTC
TRBV29-1	NA	NA	TRBJ1-1	CSVVGQYHTEAFF	TGCAGCGTTGTAGGGCAATATCACACTGAAGCTTTCTTT
TRBV28	TRBD1	NA	TRBJ2-1	CASSWGTGEVVSYNEQFF	TGTGCCAGCAGTTGGGGGACAGGGGAAGTTGTTTCCTACAATGAGCAGTTCTTC
TRBV18	NA	many	TRBJ1-2	CASSPGGNNYGYTF	TGTGCCAGCTCACCCGGCGGGAATAACTATGGCTACACCTTC
TRBV4-3	NA	once	TRBJ2-7	CASSQDGLTEQYF	TGCGCCAGCAGCCAAGATGGGCTGACCGAGCAGTACTTC
TRBV6-4	NA	NA	TRBJ2-1	CASSAYGLPWDEQFF	TGTGCCAGCAGTGCCTATGGACTACCGTGGGATGAGCAGTTCTTC
TRBV7-9	TRBD2	NA	TRBJ2-3	CASSLGLAGGTDTQYF	TGTGCCAGCAGCTTAGGACTAGCGGGAGGCACAGATACGCAGTATTTT
TRBV29-1	NA	NA	TRBJ1-1	CSVTGDLNTEAFF	TGCAGCGTTACCGGGGACCTGAACACTGAAGCTTTCTTT
TRBV5-5	TRBD1	NA	TRBJ1-2	CASSSGTVNYGYTF	TGTGCCAGCAGCTCAGGGACAGTCAACTATGGCTACACCTTC
TRBV5-6	NA	NA	TRBJ2-5	CASSLDPTAQETQYF	TGTGCCAGCAGCTTGGACCCGACAGCCCAAGAGACCCAGTACTTC
TRBV2	TRBD1	NA	TRBJ2-3	CASTGTGVKTQYF	TGTGCCAGCACCGGGACAGGGGTTAAAACGCAGTATTTT
TRBV30	TRBD1	NA	TRBJ1-3	CAWDRVTGNTIYF	TGTGCCTGGGACAGGGTAACTGGAAACACCATATATTTT